The 30 T cell receptor beta chains listed next were all sequenced from one sample in a study of blood T cells in healthy people across ages. It was with a sample-barcoded 5' primer and a J-beta primer mix that a second PCR of roughly 6 to 11 cycles was run. Each CDR3 protein is one row after TCRdb ran MiXCR on the 5' RACE reads. The sample has around 800,000 distinct CDR3 sequences; about 42% are singletons. Sequenced sample: blood. Receptors originate from an elderly man in good health.

With regard to this clonotype: A read error may be the cause here, since a much bigger clone is one base away. This chain joins TRBV5-1 and TRBJ2-2; D might be TRBD2 (6 bases). CDR1 is SGHRS and CDR2 is YFSETQ in the germline V gene. The CDR3 extends over 16 amino acids. The CDR3 bases are TGCGCCAGCAGCGGCATCGCCGGGGGTGAGACCGGGGGGCTGTTTTTT. The encoded protein is CASSGIAGGETGGLFF.

This clonotype was observed at least ten times. V usage is TRBV4-2 and J usage is TRBJ2-7, with TRBD1 matching 9 bases. Losses at the gene ends were 1 base for V and 1 base for J; bases not matched to a gene: 2. From germline, CDR1 is LGHNA and CDR2 YNFKEQ. The CDR3 is 15 residues long. The CDR3 is CASSQAGQGSYEQYF. The CDR3 DNA follows: TGTGCCAGCAGCCAAGCCGGACAGGGGTCCTACGAGCAGTACTTC.

The chain links TRBV10-3 to TRBJ2-7, with TRBD2 matching 13 bases. With 3 bases clipped from V and 5 bases from J, the junction kept 4 bases outside the gene matches. The germline V gene has CDR1 ENHRY and CDR2 SYGVKD. There are 15 residues in the CDR3. The CDR3 DNA sequence: TGTGCCATCAGTGAACTAGCGGGAGGGCCACACGAGCAGTACTTC. As protein: CAISELAGGPHEQYF.

In regard to this clonotype: It may be a read error: a sequence one base away is much more abundant. The rearrangement links TRBV7-3 to TRBJ2-1; TRBD1 aligns across 10 bases. Germline CDR1 is SGHTA and CDR2 is FQGTGA. The CDR3 consists of 17 residues. CDR3 region: CASSIKTGGDSYNVQFF. CDR3 in DNA: TGTGCCAGCAGCATAAAGACAGGGGGCGACTCCTACAATGTGCAGTTCTTC.

The chain carries TRBV4-2 and TRBJ2-5, with D unresolved. Trimming left V 0 bases short and J 7 bases short, with 12 bases between. The CDR3 loop spans 14 amino acids. Germline V gene lookup returns CDR1 LGHNA and CDR2 YNFKEQ. This CDR3 is CASSQDRRLGTQYF. The CDR3 region has the DNA TGTGCCAGCAGCCAAGATAGACGCTTGGGGACCCAGTACTTC.

This clonotype was found once. The chain has TRBV2 and TRBJ2-1; D is perhaps TRBD1 (6 bases). Germline V gene lookup returns CDR1 SNHLY and CDR2 FYNNEI. The CDR3 is 15 amino acids. Trimming left V 4 bases short and J 7 bases short, with 17 bases between. CDR3 sequence reads: CASSVQQGLTNEQFF. The DNA of the CDR3 is TGTGCCAGCAGTGTTCAGCAGGGGCTAACGAATGAGCAGTTCTTC.

This clonotype was seen a few times. The CDR3 DNA reads TGCAGTGCTAGGACAGGGGATAATCAGCCCCAGCATTTT. Amino acids: CSARTGDNQPQHF. The chain links TRBV20-1 to TRBJ1-5; 8 bases fit TRBD1. The CDR3 is 13 amino acids. The ends lost 3 bases at V and 4 bases at J; junction bases unmatched: 2. Germline loops: CDR1 DFQATT, CDR2 SNEGSKA (reference sequence).

This clonotype showed up just a few times. The CDR3 spells CASSVRVGETQYF. The CDR3 nucleotides read TGTGCCAGCTCCGTCAGGGTCGGGGAGACCCAGTACTTC. The chain uses TRBV18 and TRBJ2-7, with D possibly TRBD1 on 5 matching bases. TRBJ2-5 matches the DNA end more closely, so the J call is doubtful. The CDR3 sequence is 13 residues long. CDR1 and CDR2 (germline): KGHSH, LQKENI.

There are many counts of this clonotype. Given a much more abundant clone one base away, this may be a read error. The V call is TRBV7-3, the J call TRBJ2-5; possibly TRBD1 for D (6 bases). Trimming cost V 5 bases and J 11 bases, with 18 bases left between them. The CDR3 covers 13 residues. Germline CDR1 SGHTA, CDR2 FQGTGA. Here the CDR3 reads CASSRGRGNEQYF. DNA for the CDR3: TGTGCCAGCAGCCGAGGCAGGGGCAATGAGCAGTACTTC.

J is TRBJ2-1 and V is TRBV28, with TRBD1 matching over 8 bases. There are 15 residues in the CDR3. V dropped 7 bases and J dropped 4; count of bases not matched to a gene: 9. CDR1 MDHEN and CDR2 SYDVKM come from the germline V gene. The chain's CDR3 is CASTSGQGSYNEQFF. In DNA, the CDR3 is TGTGCCAGCACCAGCGGACAGGGCAGTTACAATGAGCAGTTCTTC.

This sequence joins TRBV10-3 and TRBJ2-5; no reliable D call. V gave up 6 bases and J gave up 2 bases, with 13 bases separating them. Germline assignment: CDR1 ENHRY and CDR2 SYGVKD. CDR3 size: 14 residues. The CDR3 here is CAIREPRSQETQYF. DNA for the CDR3: TGTGCCATCAGGGAGCCCCGAAGTCAAGAGACCCAGTACTTC.

The rearrangement links TRBV7-9 to TRBJ2-5; 12 bases are a match to TRBD2. The CDR3 consists of 17 residues. CDR1 SEHNR and CDR2 FQNEAQ come from the germline V gene (reference sequence). The V and J ends lost 0 bases and 11 bases, in that order; junction bases with no gene match: 13. CDR3 residues: CASSLASRTSGKNEQYF. The CDR3, as DNA: TGTGCCAGCAGCTTAGCGTCGAGGACTAGCGGGAAGAATGAGCAGTACTTC.

This clonotype was seen more than once but under ten times. The chain employs TRBV14 and TRBJ2-3; D is perhaps TRBD2 (5 bases). The germline V gene has CDR1 SGHDN and CDR2 FVKESK. The CDR3 is 15 amino acids. Trimming removed 1 base from V and 1 base from J, with 9 bases in between. CDR3 in DNA: TGTGCCAGCAGCCAAGCCGTAGCGCGCACAGATACGCAGTATTTT. Amino acids: CASSQAVARTDTQYF.

This clonotype was seen a few times. This sequence joins TRBV28 and TRBJ2-3; D not resolved. CDR3 length: 11 residues. V was cut by 10 bases and J by 6 bases, with 11 bases left in between. Germline assignment: CDR1 MDHEN and CDR2 SYDVKM. The CDR3 coding sequence is TGTGCCACTTTGATAGGCGATACGCAGTATTTT. Translation: CATLIGDTQYF. Combining the CDR3 with reference TRBV28 and TRBJ2-3 gives the whole variable domain DVKVTQSSRYLVKRTGEKVFLECVQDMDHENMFWYRQDPGLGLRLIYFSYDVKMKEKGDIPEGYSVSREKKERFSLILESASTNQTSMYLCATLIGDTQYFGPGTRLTVL.

This clonotype was counted many times. The gene calls are TRBV5-1 and TRBJ2-7, with 9 bases lining up with TRBD2. Germline lookup yields CDR1 SGHRS and CDR2 YFSETQ. With V trimmed by 0 bases and J by 6 bases, 7 bases remained unmatched. CDR3 length: 15 residues. This chain's CDR3 is CASSLAAGGIVEQYF. The DNA of the CDR3 is TGCGCCAGCAGCTTGGCCGCGGGAGGGATCGTCGAGCAGTACTTC.

This clonotype came up a few times. The V gene is TRBV4-2, the J gene TRBJ1-2; tentatively, D is TRBD1 (6 bases). Trimming shortened V by 0 bases and J by 8 bases, and 13 bases separated the two germline ends. The CDR3 runs 14 residues. Germline V gives CDR1 LGHNA, CDR2 YNFKEQ. The CDR3 spells CASSQDYGGLGYTF. CDR3 sequence (DNA): TGTGCCAGCAGCCAAGATTATGGGGGCTTGGGCTACACCTTC.

The J gene is TRBJ2-5, the V gene TRBV5-1; 7 positions match TRBD1. The CDR3 has 15 amino acids. Germline loops: CDR1 SGHRS, CDR2 YFSETQ. V lost 4 bases to trimming and J lost 5 bases; unmatched junction nucleotides: 11. The CDR3 DNA is TGCGCCAGCAGCCCCCGGGACAGCATATTGGAGACCCAGTACTTC. It translates to CASSPRDSILETQYF.

V is TRBV14 and J is TRBJ2-1, with D maybe TRBD1 (5 bases). Germline lookup yields CDR1 SGHDN and CDR2 FVKESK. Trimming took off 2 bases at V and 8 bases at J, with 13 bases between the two ends. The CDR3 has 14 amino acids. The CDR3 DNA is TGTGCCAGCAGCCAAATTAGGGGTCTTGATGAGCAGTTCTTC. It encodes CASSQIRGLDEQFF.

The chain links TRBV20-1 to TRBJ1-5; 7 bases map to TRBD1. Germline trimming cut 5 bases from V and 7 bases from J; bases unmatched to any gene: 11. The CDR3 sequence is 14 residues long. Germline lookup yields CDR1 DFQATT and CDR2 SNEGSKA (reference sequence). The CDR3 here is CSAVLQGLMQPQHF. The DNA for the CDR3 is TGCAGTGCTGTCCTACAGGGGCTAATGCAGCCCCAGCATTTT.

The table lists this clonotype with many counts. The chain couples TRBV12-3 or TRBV12-4 to TRBJ2-1, with TRBD2 identical over 7 bases. The CDR3 totals 12 residues. The V and J ends lost 6 bases and 9 bases, in that order; junction bases with no gene match: 5. The CDR3 spells CASSTSGIEQFF. CDR3 nucleotides: TGTGCCAGCAGCACCAGCGGGATTGAGCAGTTCTTC.

The chain is built from TRBV11-2 and TRBJ1-2, with 8 bases aligning to TRBD1. Germline V gene sequence: CDR1 SGHAT, CDR2 FQNNGV. This CDR3 spans 16 amino acids. V lost 4 bases to trimming and J lost 4 bases; unmatched junction nucleotides: 11. CDR3 coding DNA: TGTGCCAGCAGCTCTACGACCAGGGGGCAAAGCTATGGCTACACCTTC. It is translated as CASSSTTRGQSYGYTF.

The chain carries TRBV12-3 or TRBV12-4 and TRBJ1-4, with D perhaps matching TRBD1 (5 bases). Trimming took 4 bases from V and 8 from J, leaving 17 bases between them. This CDR3 contains 15 residues. The CDR3 reads CASSSSGGTREKLFF. CDR3 DNA: TGTGCCAGCAGTTCCTCGGGGGGGACTCGGGAAAAACTGTTTTTT.

CDR3 sequence (DNA): TGTGCCAGCAGCGCCTGGACAGGGGGCGAGAACACTGAAGCTTTCTTT. This sequence encodes CASSAWTGGENTEAFF. The gene calls are TRBV7-6 and TRBJ1-1; 11 positions agree with TRBD1. CDR1 is SGHVS, CDR2 FNYEAQ, per germline. The J segment lost 1 base and the V segment lost 5 bases, leaving 6 bases of the junction unmatched. The CDR3 contains 16 residues. Combining the CDR3 with reference TRBV7-6 and TRBJ1-1 gives the whole variable domain GAGVSQSPRYKVTKRGQDVALRCDPISGHVSLYWYRQALGQGPEFLTYFNYEAQQDKSGLPNDRFSAERPEGSISTLTIQRTEQRDSAMYRCASSAWTGGENTEAFFGQGTRLTVV.

This chain links TRBV6-6 with TRBJ2-4; D unclear. V gave up 6 bases and J gave up 5 bases, with 5 bases separating them. This CDR3 has 11 residues. The V gene's germline CDR1 is MNHNY and CDR2 SVGAGI (reference sequence). The CDR3: CASRDQNIQYF. CDR3 nucleotide sequence: TGTGCCAGCAGGGACCAAAACATTCAGTACTTC.

This clonotype has only a few counts. This chain uses TRBV5-1 with TRBJ2-5; TRBD2 matches 10 bases. V lost 4 bases, J lost 1 base, and 7 bases stayed unmatched. Germline V lookup: CDR1 SGHRS, CDR2 YFSETQ. This CDR3 is 16 amino acids long. For the CDR3, the DNA is TGCGCCAGCAGCCTCGGACTAGCGGCCGGCCAAGAGACCCAGTACTTC. Residues: CASSLGLAAGQETQYF.

On this clonotype: This may come from a read error, since a much larger clone is one base off. The gene calls are TRBV6-5 and TRBJ2-3; TRBD1 is a possible D gene (5 bases). This CDR3 comprises 15 residues. Germline V gene lookup returns CDR1 MNHEY and CDR2 SVGAGI. The CDR3 nucleotides are TGTGTCAGCAGGCGTGACAGATCACCTACCGATACGCAGTATTTT. Translated: CVSRRDRSPTDTQYF.

The chain links TRBV28 to TRBJ2-5; D possibly matches TRBD1 or TRBD2 (5 bases each). Germline CDR1 and CDR2: MDHEN and SYDVKM. V lost 7 bases and J lost 11, with 17 bases in between. The CDR3 loop spans 12 amino acids. The CDR3 loop reads CASTAGVGEQYF. The CDR3 DNA follows: TGTGCCAGCACGGCCGGAGTGGGGGAGCAGTACTTC.

V is TRBV28 and J is TRBJ2-5, with 14 bases that match TRBD2. CDR1 MDHEN and CDR2 SYDVKM come from the germline V gene. Trimming removed 5 bases from V and 5 bases from J; junction bases left unmatched: 16. The CDR3 sequence is 19 residues long. The CDR3 region is CASSPPLGLAGVRGETQYF. CDR3 DNA sequence: TGTGCCAGCAGTCCGCCCCTGGGACTAGCGGGAGTCCGGGGTGAGACCCAGTACTTC.

Concerning this clonotype itself: It is likely a read error, because the conserved phenylalanine at the end of the CDR3 is missing. This chain joins TRBV12-3 or TRBV12-4 and TRBJ2-3; 7 bases are shared with TRBD2. The CDR3 spans 14 residues. V dropped 5 bases and J dropped 1; count of bases not matched to a gene: 3. The CDR3 sequence is CASSGLGGTDTQYS. CDR3 bases: TGTGCCAGCAGTGGACTAGGAGGCACAGATACGCAGTATTCC.

This clonotype has just one count. The chain combines TRBV5-1 with TRBJ2-1; 10 bases align to TRBD1. Germline V gene lookup returns CDR1 SGHRS and CDR2 YFSETQ. The junction had 10 bases not matched to a gene; V was cut back by 4 bases and J by 6 bases. The CDR3 loop spans 16 amino acids. The CDR3 DNA is TGCGCCAGCAGCAGCTCCGGGACAGGGGCAGCCAATGAGCAGTTCTTC. Protein product: CASSSSGTGAANEQFF.